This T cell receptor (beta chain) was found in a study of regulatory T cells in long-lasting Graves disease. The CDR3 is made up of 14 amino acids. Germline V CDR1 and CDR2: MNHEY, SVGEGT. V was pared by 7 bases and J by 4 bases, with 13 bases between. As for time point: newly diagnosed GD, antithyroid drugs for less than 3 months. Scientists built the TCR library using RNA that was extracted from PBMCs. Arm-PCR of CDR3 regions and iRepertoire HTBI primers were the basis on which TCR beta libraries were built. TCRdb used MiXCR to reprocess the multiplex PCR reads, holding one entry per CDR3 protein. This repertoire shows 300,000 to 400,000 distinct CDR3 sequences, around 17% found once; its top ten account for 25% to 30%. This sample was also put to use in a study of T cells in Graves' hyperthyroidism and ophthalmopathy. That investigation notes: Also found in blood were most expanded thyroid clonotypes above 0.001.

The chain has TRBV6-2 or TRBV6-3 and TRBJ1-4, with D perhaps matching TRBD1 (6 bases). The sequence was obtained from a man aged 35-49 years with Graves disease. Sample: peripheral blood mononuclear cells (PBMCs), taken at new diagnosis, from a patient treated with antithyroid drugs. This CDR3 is CASNMDSVNEKLFF. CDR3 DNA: TGTGCCAGCAATATGGACAGCGTTAATGAAAAACTGTTTTTT.